This T cell receptor beta chain was observed in a study of human T cells and chemical hapten exposure. Study details: DPC at 2% was the sensitizing agent, placed on roughly 2 cm by roughly 2 cm of upper inner arm skin. DPC 0.01% went on the upper back by patch test, with reading at 6 days. Study findings and constraints: Positive correlation was observed between PT1 expanded TCR counts and patch test score.

The time point denotes: pre-sensitization, week 0. As to treatment: therapeutic diphenylcyclopropenone sensitization with weekly scalp DPC. Between the trimmed V and J ends, which lost 6 bases and 1 base, there was a span of 12 bases. This CDR3 has 14 residues. Per the germline V gene, CDR1 is SEHNR and CDR2 is FQNEAQ (reference sequence). This clonotype has ten or more counts. The antigen is undetermined. In TCRdb, the RACE reads were re-called with MiXCR into one record per CDR3 protein. The sample has tens of thousands of distinct CDR3 sequences, 8% to 10% seen once; the top ten hold 8% to 10%. The V call is TRBV7-9, the J call TRBJ1-1, with TRBD1 as a possible D gene (5 bases). The clonotype was recovered from a man in his forties with alopecia areata. Some clones in this sample may be carry-over from other donors' samples. Material: whole blood, obtained in connection with sensitization to the hapten diphenylcyclopropenone (DPC). This CDR3 is CASSFTQGNTEAFF. In DNA, the CDR3 is TGTGCCAGCAGTTTTACCCAGGGGAACACTGAAGCTTTCTTT.